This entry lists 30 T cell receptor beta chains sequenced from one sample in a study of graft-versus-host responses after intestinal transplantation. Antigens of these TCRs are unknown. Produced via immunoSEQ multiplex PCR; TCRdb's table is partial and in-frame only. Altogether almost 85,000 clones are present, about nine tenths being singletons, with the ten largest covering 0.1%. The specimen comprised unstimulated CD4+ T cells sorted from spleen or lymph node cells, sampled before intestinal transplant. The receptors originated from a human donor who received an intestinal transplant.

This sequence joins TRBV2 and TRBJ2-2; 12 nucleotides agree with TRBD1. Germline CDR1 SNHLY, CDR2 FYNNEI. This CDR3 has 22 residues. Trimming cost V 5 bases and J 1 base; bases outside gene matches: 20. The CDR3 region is CASSRQPQAGDRGHGNTGELFF. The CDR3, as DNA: TGTGCCAGCAGTCGTCAACCCCAGGCCGGGGACAGGGGGCATGGGAACACCGGGGAGCTGTTTTTT. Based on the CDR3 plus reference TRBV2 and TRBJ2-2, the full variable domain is EPEVTQTPSHQVTQMGQEVILRCVPISNHLYFYWYRQILGQKVEFLVSFYNNEISEKSEIFDDQFSVERPDGSNFTLKIRSTKLEDSAMYFCASSRQPQAGDRGHGNTGELFFGEGSRLTVL.

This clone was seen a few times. The CDR3 DNA follows: TGTGCCAGTAGTATGTCACTAGCGGGGACATACGAGCAGTACTTC. The encoded protein is CASSMSLAGTYEQYF. The chain uses TRBV19 and TRBJ2-7; 10 nucleotides line up with TRBD2. CDR1 LNHDA and CDR2 SQIVND come from the germline V gene (reference sequence). With 3 bases clipped from V and 4 bases from J, the junction kept 6 bases outside the gene matches. This CDR3 contains 15 residues.

CDR3 sequence: CASSLTGGGANTGELFF. In nucleotides, the CDR3 is TGTGCCAGCAGCCTCACAGGGGGCGGGGCGAACACCGGGGAGCTGTTTTTT. The chain has TRBV7-2 and TRBJ2-2, with 9 bases that match TRBD1. Germline V gene data show CDR1 as SGHTA and CDR2 as FQGNSA. Trimming removed 5 bases from V and 0 bases from J; junction bases left unmatched: 7. There are 17 residues in the CDR3.

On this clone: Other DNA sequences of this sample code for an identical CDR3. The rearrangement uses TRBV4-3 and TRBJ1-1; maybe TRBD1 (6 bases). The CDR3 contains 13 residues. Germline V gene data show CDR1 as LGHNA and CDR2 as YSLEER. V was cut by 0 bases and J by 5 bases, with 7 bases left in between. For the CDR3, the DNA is TGCGCCAGCAGCCAAGACAGGGGAACTGAAGCTTTCTTT. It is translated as CASSQDRGTEAFF.

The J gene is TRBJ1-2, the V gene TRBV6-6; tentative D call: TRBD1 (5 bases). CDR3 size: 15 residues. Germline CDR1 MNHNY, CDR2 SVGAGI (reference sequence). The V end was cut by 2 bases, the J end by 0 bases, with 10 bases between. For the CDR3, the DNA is TGTGCCAGCAGTTACGGGGCAGGGACTAACTATGGCTACACCTTC. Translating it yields CASSYGAGTNYGYTF.

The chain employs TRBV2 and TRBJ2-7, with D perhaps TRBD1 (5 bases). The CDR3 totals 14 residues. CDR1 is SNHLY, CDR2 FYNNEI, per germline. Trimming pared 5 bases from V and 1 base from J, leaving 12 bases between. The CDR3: CASSYSGASYEQYF. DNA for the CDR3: TGTGCCAGCAGTTATTCTGGGGCTTCCTACGAGCAGTACTTC.

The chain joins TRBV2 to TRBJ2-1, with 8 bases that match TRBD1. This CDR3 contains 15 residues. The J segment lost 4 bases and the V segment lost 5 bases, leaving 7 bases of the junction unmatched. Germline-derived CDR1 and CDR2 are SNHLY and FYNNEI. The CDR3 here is CASSSQGASYNEQFF. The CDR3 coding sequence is TGTGCCAGCAGTTCCCAGGGGGCCTCGTACAATGAGCAGTTCTTC. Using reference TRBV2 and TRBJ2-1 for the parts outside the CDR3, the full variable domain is EPEVTQTPSHQVTQMGQEVILRCVPISNHLYFYWYRQILGQKVEFLVSFYNNEISEKSEIFDDQFSVERPDGSNFTLKIRSTKLEDSAMYFCASSSQGASYNEQFFGPGTRLTVL.

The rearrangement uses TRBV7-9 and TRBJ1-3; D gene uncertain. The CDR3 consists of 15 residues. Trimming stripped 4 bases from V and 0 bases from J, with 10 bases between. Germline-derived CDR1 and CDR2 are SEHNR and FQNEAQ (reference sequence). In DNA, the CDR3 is TGTGCCAGCAGCTCAGACATCGACTCTGGAAACACCATATATTTT. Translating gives CASSSDIDSGNTIYF.

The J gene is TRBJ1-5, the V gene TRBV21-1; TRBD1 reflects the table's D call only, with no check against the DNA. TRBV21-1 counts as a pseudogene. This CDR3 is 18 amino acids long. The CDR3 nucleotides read TGTGCCAGCAGCGCCCGGGACAGGTGGCTTTCGGACAATCAGCCCCAGCATTTT. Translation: CASSARDRWLSDNQPQHF.

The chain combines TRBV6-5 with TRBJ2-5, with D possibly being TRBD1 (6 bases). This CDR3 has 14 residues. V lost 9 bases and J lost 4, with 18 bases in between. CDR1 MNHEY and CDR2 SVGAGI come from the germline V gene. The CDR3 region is CARGLEGVIETQYF. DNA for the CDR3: TGTGCCAGGGGGCTCGAGGGGGTTATAGAGACCCAGTACTTC.

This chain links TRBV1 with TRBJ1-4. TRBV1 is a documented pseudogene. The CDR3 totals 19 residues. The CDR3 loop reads CTSPPRRTLRLATNEKLFF. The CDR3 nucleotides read TGCACCAGCCCGCCGCGGAGAACCTTAAGACTTGCAACTAATGAAAAACTGTTTTTT.

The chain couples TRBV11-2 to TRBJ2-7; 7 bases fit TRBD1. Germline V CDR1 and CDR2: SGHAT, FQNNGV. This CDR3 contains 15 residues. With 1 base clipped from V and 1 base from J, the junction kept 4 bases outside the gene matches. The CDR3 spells CASSLVTGLSYEQYF. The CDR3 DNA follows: TGTGCCAGCAGCTTAGTGACAGGGCTATCCTACGAGCAGTACTTC.

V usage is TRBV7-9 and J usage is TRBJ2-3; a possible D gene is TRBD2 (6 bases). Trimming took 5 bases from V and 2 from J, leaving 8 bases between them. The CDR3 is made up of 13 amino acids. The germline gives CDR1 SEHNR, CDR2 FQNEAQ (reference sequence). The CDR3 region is CASSGGSTDTQYF. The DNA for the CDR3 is TGTGCCAGCAGCGGGGGGTCCACAGATACGCAGTATTTT.

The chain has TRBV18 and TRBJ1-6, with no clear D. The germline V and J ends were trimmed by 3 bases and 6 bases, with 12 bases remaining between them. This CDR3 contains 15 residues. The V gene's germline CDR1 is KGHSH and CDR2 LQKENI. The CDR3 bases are TGTGCCAGCTCACCGAACCCTAATTTTAATTCACCCCTCCACTTT. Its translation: CASSPNPNFNSPLHF.

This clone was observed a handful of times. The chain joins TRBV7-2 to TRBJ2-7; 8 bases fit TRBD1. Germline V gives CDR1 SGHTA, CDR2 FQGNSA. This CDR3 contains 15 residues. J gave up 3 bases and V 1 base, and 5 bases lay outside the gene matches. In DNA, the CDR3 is TGTGCCAGCAGCTTAGGGACAGGGTCCCTCTACGAGCAGTACTTC. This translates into CASSLGTGSLYEQYF. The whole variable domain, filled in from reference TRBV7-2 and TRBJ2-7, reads GAGVSQSPSNKVTEKGKDVELRCDPISGHTALYWYRQSLGQGLEFLIYFQGNSAPDKSGLPSDRFSAERTGGSVSTLTIQRTQQEDSAVYLCASSLGTGSLYEQYFGPGTRLTVT.

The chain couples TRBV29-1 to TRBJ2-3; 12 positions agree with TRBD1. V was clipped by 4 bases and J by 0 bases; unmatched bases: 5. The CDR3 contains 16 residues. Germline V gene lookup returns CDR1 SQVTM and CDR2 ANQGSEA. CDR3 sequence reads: CSVVRDRGPSTDTQYF. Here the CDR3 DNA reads TGCAGCGTTGTTAGGGACAGGGGGCCTAGCACAGATACGCAGTATTTT.

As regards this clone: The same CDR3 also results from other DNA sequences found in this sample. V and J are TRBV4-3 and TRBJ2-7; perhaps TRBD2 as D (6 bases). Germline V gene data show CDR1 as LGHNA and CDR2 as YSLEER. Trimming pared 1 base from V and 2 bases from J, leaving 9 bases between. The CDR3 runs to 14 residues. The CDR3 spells CASSQGSGAYEQYF. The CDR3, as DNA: TGCGCCAGCAGCCAAGGTTCGGGGGCCTACGAGCAGTACTTC.

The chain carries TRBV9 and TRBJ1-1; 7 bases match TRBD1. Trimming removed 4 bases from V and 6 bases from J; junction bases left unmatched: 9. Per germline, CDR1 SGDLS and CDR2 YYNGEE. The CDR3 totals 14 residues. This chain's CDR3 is CASSPRDRGPEAFF. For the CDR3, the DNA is TGTGCCAGCAGCCCCCGGGATAGGGGGCCTGAAGCTTTCTTT.

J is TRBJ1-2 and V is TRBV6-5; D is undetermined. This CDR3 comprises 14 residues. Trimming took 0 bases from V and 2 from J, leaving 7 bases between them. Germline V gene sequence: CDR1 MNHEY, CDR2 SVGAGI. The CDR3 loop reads CASSYSMTNYGYTF. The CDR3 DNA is TGTGCCAGCAGTTACTCAATGACAAACTATGGCTACACCTTC.

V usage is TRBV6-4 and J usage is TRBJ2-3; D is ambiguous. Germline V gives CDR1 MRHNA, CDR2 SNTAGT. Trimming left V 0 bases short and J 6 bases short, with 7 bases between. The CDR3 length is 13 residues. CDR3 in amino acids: CASSDSFTDTQYF. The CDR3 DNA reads TGTGCCAGCAGTGACTCGTTTACTGATACGCAGTATTTT.

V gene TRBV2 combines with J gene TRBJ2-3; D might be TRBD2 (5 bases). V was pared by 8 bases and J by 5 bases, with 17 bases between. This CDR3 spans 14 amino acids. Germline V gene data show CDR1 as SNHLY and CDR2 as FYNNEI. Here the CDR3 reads CASAPRVAGDTQYF. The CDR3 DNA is TGTGCCAGCGCCCCGAGGGTCGCGGGAGATACGCAGTATTTT.

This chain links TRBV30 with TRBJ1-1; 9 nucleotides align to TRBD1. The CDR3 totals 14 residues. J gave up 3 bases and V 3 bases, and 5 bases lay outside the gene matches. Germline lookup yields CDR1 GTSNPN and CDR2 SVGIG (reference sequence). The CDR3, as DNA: TGTGCCTGGAGGGGACAGGGTGAGGACACTGAAGCTTTCTTT. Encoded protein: CAWRGQGEDTEAFF.

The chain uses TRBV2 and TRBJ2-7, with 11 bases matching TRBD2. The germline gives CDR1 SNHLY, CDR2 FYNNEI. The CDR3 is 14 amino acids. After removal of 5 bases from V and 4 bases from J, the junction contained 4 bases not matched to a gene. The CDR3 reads CASSISGGGYEQYF. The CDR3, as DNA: TGTGCCAGCAGTATTAGCGGGGGGGGTTACGAGCAGTACTTC. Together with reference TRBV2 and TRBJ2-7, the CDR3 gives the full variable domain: EPEVTQTPSHQVTQMGQEVILRCVPISNHLYFYWYRQILGQKVEFLVSFYNNEISEKSEIFDDQFSVERPDGSNFTLKIRSTKLEDSAMYFCASSISGGGYEQYFGPGTRLTVT.

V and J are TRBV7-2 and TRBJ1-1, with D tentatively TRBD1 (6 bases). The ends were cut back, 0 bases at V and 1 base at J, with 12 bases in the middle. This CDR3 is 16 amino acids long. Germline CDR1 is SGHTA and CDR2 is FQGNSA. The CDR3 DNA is TGTGCCAGCAGCTTAGCGGGGGCCCGACGGAACACTGAAGCTTTCTTT. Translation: CASSLAGARRNTEAFF.

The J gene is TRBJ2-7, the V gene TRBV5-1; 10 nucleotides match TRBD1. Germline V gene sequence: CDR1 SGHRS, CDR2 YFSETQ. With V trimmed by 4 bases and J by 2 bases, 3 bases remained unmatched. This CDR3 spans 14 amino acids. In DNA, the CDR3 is TGCGCCAGCAGCCCCGGGACAGGGGCCTACGAGCAGTACTTC. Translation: CASSPGTGAYEQYF.

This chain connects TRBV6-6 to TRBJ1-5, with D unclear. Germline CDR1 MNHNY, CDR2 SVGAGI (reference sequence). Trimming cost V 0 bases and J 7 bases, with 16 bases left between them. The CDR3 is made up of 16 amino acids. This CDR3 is CASSYSSVRTRQPQHF. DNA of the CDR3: TGTGCCAGCAGTTACTCGTCGGTCAGGACTCGGCAGCCCCAGCATTTT.

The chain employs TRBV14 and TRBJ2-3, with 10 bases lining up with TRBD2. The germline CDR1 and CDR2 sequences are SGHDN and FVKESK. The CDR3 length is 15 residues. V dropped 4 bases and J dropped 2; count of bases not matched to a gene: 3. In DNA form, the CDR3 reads TGTGCCAGCAGCCTTAGCGGGGGGCTCACAGATACGCAGTATTTT. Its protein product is CASSLSGGLTDTQYF.

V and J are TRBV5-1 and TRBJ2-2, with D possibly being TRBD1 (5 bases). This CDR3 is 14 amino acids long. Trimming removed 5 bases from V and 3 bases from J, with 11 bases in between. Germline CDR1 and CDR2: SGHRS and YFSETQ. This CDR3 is CASRPDRYTGELFF. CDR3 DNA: TGCGCCAGCAGACCCGACAGATACACCGGGGAGCTGTTTTTT.

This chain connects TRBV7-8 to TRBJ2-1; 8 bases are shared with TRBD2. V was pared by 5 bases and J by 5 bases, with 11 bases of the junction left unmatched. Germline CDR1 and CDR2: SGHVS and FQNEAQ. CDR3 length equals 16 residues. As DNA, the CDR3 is TGTGCCAGCAGCCCCCGGGGGGGCTGGGGTAACAATGAGCAGTTCTTC. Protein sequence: CASSPRGGWGNNEQFF. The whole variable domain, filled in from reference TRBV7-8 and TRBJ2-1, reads GAGVSQSPRYKVAKRGQDVALRCDPISGHVSLFWYQQALGQGPEFLTYFQNEAQLDKSGLPSDRFFAERPEGSVSTLKIQRTQQEDSAVYLCASSPRGGWGNNEQFFGPGTRLTVL.

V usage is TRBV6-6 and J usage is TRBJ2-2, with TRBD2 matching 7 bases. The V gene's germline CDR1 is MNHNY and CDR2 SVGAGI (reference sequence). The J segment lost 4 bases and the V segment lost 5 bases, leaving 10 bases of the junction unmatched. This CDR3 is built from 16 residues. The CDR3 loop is CASSHPGGLLTGELFF. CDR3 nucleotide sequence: TGTGCCAGCAGTCACCCGGGGGGACTCCTCACCGGGGAGCTGTTTTTT.